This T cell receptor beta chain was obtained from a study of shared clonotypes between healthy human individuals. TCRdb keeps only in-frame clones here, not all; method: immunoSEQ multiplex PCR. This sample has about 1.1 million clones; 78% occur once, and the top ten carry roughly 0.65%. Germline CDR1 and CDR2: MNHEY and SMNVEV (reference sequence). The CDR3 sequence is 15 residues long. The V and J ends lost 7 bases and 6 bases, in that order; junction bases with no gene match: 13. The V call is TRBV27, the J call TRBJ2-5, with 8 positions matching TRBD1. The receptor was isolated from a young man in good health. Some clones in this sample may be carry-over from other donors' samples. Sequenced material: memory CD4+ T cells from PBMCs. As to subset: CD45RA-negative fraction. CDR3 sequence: CASTYNQGARKTQYF. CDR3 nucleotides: TGTGCCAGCACTTACAACCAGGGGGCGCGAAAGACCCAGTACTTC.